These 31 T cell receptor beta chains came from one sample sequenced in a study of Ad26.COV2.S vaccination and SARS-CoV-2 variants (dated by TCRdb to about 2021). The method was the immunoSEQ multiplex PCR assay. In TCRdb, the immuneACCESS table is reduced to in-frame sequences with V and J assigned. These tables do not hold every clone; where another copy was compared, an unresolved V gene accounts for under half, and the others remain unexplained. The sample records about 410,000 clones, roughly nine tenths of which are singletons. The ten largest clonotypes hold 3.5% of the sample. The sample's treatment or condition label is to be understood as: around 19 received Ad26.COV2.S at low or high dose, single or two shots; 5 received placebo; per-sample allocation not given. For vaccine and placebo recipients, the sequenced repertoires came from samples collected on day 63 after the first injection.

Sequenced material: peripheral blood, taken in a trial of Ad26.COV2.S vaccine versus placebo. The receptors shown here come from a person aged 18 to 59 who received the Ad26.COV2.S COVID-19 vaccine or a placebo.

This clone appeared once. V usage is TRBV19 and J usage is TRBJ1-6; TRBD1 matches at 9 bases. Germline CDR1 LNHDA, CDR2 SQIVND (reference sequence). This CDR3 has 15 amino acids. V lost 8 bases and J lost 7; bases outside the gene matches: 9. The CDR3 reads CASGPGQGKNSPLHF. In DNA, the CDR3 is TGTGCCAGTGGTCCGGGACAGGGAAAAAATTCACCCCTCCACTTT.

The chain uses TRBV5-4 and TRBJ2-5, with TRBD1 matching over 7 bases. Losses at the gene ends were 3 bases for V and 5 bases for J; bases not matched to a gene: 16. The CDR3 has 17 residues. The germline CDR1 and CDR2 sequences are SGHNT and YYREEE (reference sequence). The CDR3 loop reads CASSSPTPGTAQETQYF. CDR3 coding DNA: TGTGCCAGCAGCTCCCCGACCCCCGGGACAGCCCAGGAGACCCAGTACTTC.

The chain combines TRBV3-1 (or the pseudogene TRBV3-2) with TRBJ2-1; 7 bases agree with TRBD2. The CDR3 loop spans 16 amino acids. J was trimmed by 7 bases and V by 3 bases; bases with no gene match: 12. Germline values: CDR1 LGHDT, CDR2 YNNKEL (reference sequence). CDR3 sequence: CASSQSAGAENNEQFF. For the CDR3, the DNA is TGTGCCAGCAGCCAGAGCGCGGGAGCCGAAAATAATGAGCAGTTCTTC.

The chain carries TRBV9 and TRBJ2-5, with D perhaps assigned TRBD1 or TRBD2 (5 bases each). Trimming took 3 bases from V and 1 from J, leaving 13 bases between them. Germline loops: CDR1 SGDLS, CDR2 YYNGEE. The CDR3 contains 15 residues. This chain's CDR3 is CASSATVGVQETQYF. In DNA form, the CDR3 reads TGTGCCAGCAGCGCAACCGTGGGGGTCCAAGAGACCCAGTACTTC.

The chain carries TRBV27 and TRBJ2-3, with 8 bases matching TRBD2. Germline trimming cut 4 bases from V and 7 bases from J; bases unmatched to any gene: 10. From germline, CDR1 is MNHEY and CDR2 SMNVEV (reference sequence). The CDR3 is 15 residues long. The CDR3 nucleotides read TGTGCCAGCAGTTCGGAACTAGCGGCTCTAAATACGCAGTATTTT. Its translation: CASSSELAALNTQYF.

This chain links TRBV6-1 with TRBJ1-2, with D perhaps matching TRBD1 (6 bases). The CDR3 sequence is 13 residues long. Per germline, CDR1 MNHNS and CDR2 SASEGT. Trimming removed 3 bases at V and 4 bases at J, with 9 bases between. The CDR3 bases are TGTGCCAGCAGTGACCTAGGGGGCTATGGCTACACCTTC. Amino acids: CASSDLGGYGYTF.

CDR3 in DNA: TGCGCCAGCAGCTTGGTTGGAATTGAAGCTTTCTTT. Its protein product is CASSLVGIEAFF. The gene calls are TRBV5-1 and TRBJ1-1; D ambiguous. V was trimmed by 0 bases and J by 7 bases, leaving 7 bases between them. Germline V lookup: CDR1 SGHRS, CDR2 YFSETQ. The CDR3 sequence is 12 residues long.

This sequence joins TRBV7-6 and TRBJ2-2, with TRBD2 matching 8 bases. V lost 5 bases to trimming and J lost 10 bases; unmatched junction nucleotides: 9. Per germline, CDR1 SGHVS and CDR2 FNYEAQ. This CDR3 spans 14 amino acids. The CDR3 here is CASSRRGGSVELFF. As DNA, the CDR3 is TGTGCCAGCAGCCGACGGGGGGGTTCAGTGGAGCTGTTTTTT. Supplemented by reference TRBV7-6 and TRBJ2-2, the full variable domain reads GAGVSQSPRYKVTKRGQDVALRCDPISGHVSLYWYRQALGQGPEFLTYFNYEAQQDKSGLPNDRFSAERPEGSISTLTIQRTEQRDSAMYRCASSRRGGSVELFFGEGSRLTVL.

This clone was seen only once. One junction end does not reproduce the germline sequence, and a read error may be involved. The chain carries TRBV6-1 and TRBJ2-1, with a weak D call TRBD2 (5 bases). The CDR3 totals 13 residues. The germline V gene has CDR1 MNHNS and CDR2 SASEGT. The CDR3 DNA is TGTGCCAGCAGGGAAGCGGCTTACAATGAGCAGTTCTTC. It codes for CASREAAYNEQFF.

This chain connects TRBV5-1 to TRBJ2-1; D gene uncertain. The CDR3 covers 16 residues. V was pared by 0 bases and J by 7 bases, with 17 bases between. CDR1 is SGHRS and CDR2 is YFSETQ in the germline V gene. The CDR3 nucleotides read TGCGCCAGCAGCTTGGGTGACGAAATAGACAAGAATGAGCAGTTCTTC. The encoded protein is CASSLGDEIDKNEQFF.

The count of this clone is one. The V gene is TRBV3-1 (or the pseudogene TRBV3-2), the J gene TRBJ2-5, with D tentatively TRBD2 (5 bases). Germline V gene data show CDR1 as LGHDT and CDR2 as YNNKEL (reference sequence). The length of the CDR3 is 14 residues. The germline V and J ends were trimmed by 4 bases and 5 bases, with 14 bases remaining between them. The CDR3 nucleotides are TGTGCCAGCAGCCTCGACCCGGGCGGGGAGACCCAGTACTTC. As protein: CASSLDPGGETQYF.

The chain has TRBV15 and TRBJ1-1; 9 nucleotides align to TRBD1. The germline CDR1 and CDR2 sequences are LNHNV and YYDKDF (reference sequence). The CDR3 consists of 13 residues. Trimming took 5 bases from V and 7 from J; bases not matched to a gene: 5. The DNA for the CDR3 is TGTGCCACCAGCGGACAGGGGAAAATTGAAGCTTTCTTT. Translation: CATSGQGKIEAFF.

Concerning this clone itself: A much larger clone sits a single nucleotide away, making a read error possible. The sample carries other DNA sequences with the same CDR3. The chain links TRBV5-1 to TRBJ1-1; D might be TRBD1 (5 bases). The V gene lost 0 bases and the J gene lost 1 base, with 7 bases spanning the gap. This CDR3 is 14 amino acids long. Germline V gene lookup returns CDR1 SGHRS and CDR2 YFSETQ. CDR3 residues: CASSLGQPNTEAFF. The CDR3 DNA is TGCGCCAGCAGCTTGGGACAGCCGAACACTGAAGCTTTCTTT.

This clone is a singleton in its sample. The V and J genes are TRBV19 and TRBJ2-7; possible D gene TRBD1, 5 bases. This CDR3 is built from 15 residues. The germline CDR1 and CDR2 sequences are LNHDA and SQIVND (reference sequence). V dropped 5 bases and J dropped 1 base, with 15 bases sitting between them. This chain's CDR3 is CASSVGVGKSYEQYF. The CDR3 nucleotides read TGTGCCAGTAGTGTAGGGGTGGGGAAATCCTACGAGCAGTACTTC.

CDR3 in amino acids: CASSARTGGSNGYTF. The CDR3 nucleotides are TGTGCCAGCAGCGCCCGGACAGGGGGATCCAATGGCTACACCTTC. J is TRBJ1-2 and V is TRBV21-1; the listed D gene, TRBD1, was not tested against the DNA. TRBV21-1 is assigned pseudogene status. This CDR3 is 15 amino acids long.

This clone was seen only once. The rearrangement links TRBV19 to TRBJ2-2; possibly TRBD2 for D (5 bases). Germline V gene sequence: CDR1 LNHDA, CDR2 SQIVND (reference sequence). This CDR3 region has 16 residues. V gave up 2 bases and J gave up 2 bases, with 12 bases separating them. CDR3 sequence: CASSISRAENTGELFF. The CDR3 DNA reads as TGTGCCAGTAGTATAAGCCGAGCGGAAAACACCGGGGAGCTGTTTTTT.

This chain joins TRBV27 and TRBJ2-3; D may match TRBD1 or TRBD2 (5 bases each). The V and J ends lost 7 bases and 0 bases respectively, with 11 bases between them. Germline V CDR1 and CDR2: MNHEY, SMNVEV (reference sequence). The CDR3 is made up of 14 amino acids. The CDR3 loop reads CASNLRESTDTQYF. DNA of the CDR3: TGTGCCAGCAATCTCAGGGAGAGCACAGATACGCAGTATTTT.

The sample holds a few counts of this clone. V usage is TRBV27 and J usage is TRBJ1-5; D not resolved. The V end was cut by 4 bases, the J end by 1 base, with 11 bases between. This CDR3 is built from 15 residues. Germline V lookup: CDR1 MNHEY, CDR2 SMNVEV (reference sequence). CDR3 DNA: TGTGCCAGCAGTTCGTGGGGTAACAGCAATCAGCCCCAGCATTTT. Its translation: CASSSWGNSNQPQHF.

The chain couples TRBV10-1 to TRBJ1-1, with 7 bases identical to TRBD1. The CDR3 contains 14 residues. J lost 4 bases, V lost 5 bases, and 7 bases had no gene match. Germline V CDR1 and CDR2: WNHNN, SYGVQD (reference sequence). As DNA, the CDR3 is TGCGCCAGCAGTCCCGGCAGGGGGGTCACTGAAGCTTTCTTT. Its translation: CASSPGRGVTEAFF.

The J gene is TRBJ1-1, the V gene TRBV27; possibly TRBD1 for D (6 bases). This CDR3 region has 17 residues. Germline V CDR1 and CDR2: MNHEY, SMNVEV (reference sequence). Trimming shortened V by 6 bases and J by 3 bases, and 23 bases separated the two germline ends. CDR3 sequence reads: CASRSFLRDRIHTEAFF. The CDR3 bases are TGTGCCAGCAGATCTTTTTTGAGAGACAGGATCCACACTGAAGCTTTCTTT.

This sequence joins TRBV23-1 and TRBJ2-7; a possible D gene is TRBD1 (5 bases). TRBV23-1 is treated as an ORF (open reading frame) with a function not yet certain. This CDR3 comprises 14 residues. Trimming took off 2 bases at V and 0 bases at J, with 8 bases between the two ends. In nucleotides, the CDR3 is TGCGCCAGCAGTCAACCAGGGATCTCCTACGAGCAGTACTTC. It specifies CASSQPGISYEQYF.

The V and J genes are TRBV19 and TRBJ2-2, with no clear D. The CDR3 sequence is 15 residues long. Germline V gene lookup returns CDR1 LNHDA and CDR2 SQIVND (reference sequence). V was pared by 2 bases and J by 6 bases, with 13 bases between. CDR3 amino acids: CASSIRPPPAGELFF. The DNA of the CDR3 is TGTGCCAGTAGTATACGGCCACCCCCAGCCGGGGAGCTGTTTTTT.

The CDR3 DNA reads as TGTGCCAGCAGCCGGGGGGAGTATGGCTACACCTTC. This sequence encodes CASSRGEYGYTF. The chain links TRBV5-6 to TRBJ1-2; possibly TRBD1 for D (5 bases). Trimming cost V 4 bases and J 5 bases, with 9 bases left between them. The CDR3 totals 12 residues. Germline-derived CDR1 and CDR2 are SGHDT and YYEEEE.

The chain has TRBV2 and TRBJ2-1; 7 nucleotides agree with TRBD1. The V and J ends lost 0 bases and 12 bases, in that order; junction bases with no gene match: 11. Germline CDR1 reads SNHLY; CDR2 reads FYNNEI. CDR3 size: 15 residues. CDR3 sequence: CASSEAQTGSKGQFF. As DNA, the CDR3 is TGTGCCAGCAGTGAAGCTCAGACAGGGTCCAAGGGGCAGTTCTTC. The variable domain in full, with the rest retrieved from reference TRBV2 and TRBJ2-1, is EPEVTQTPSHQVTQMGQEVILRCVPISNHLYFYWYRQILGQKVEFLVSFYNNEISEKSEIFDDQFSVERPDGSNFTLKIRSTKLEDSAMYFCASSEAQTGSKGQFFGPGTRLTVL.

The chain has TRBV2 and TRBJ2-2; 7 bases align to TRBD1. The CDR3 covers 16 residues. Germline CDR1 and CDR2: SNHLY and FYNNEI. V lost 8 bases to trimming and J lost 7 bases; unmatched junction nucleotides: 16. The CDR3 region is CASRGLGQGEDGELFF. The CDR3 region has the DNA TGTGCCAGCCGAGGTTTGGGCCAGGGGGAAGACGGGGAGCTGTTTTTT.

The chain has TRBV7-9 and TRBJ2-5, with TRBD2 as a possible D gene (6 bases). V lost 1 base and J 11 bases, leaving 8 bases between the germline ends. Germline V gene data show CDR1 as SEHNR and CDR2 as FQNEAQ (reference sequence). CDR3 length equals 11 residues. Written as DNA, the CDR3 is TGTGCCAGCAGCTTAGATCGGGGGCAGTACTTC. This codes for CASSLDRGQYF.

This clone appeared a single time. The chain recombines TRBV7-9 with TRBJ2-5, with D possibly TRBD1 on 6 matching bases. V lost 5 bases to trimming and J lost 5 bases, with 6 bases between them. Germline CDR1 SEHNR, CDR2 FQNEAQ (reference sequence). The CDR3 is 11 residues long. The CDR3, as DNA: TGTGCCAGCAGCCAGGGGGAGACCCAGTACTTC. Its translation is CASSQGETQYF.

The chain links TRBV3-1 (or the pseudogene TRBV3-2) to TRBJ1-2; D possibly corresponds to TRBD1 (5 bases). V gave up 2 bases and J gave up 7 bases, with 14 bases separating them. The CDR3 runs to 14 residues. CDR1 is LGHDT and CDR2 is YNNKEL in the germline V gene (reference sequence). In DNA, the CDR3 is TGTGCCAGCAGCCAAAGGCGGCGGGGCCCTGGCTACACCTTC. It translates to CASSQRRRGPGYTF.

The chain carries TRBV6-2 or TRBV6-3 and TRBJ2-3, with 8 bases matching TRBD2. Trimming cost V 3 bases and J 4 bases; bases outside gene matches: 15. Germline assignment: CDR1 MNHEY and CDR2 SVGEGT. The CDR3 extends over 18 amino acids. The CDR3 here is CASSYNPDQRGTPDTQYF. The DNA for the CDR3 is TGTGCCAGCAGTTATAACCCAGACCAGCGGGGGACCCCAGATACGCAGTATTTT.

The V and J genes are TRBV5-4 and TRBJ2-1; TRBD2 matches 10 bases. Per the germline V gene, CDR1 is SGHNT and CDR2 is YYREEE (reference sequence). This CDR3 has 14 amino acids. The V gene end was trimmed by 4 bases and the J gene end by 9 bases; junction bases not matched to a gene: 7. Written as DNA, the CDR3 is TGTGCCAGCAGCCTCCCTAGCGGGGGTGGTGAGCAGTTCTTC. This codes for CASSLPSGGGEQFF.

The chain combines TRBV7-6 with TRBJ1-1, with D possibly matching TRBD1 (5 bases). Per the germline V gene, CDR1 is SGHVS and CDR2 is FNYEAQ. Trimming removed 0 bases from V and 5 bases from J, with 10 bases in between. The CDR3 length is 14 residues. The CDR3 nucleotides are TGTGCCAGCAGCTTAGCTGGGGGGGGGACTGAAGCTTTCTTT. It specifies CASSLAGGGTEAFF.